The 25 T cell receptor beta chains in this list originate from one sample, sequenced in a study of blood T cell repertoires in COVID-19. The assay was immunoSEQ multiplex PCR, and TCRdb's table has in-frame clones only and misses some. The sample lists 190,000 or so clones; about 89% were seen once. Sequencing was carried out using peripheral blood. These TCRs come from a man between 35 and 55 years old with active or convalescent COVID-19.

The chain couples TRBV28 to TRBJ1-1, with a tentative D call TRBD1 (6 bases). This CDR3 spans 15 amino acids. Germline CDR1 is MDHEN and CDR2 is SYDVKM. V was trimmed by 6 bases and J by 4 bases, leaving 18 bases between them. CDR3 in amino acids: CASSRGGTRGTEAFF. Written as DNA, the CDR3 is TGTGCCAGCAGCCGGGGGGGCACGAGGGGCACTGAAGCTTTCTTT.

The chain carries TRBV29-1 and TRBJ1-2; no clear D gene. The V gene's germline CDR1 is SQVTM and CDR2 ANQGSEA. This CDR3 has 15 residues. Deletions cut 6 bases from V and 8 bases from J, with 25 bases between. CDR3 coding DNA: TGCAGCGTCAGAGGGCAGGCCCAGCGACTGGGGGGCTACACCTTC. It translates to CSVRGQAQRLGGYTF.

This clone was seen once. The J gene is TRBJ2-2, the V gene TRBV19; weak D call: TRBD1 (6 bases). The CDR3 contains 14 residues. The germline gives CDR1 LNHDA, CDR2 SQIVND (reference sequence). V lost 4 bases, J lost 1 base, and 7 bases lay in between. CDR3 in amino acids: CASSKQGNTGELFF. The CDR3 DNA reads as TGTGCCAGTAGTAAACAGGGGAACACCGGGGAGCTGTTTTTT.

The chain links TRBV6-5 to TRBJ1-2; D unresolved. Germline CDR1 MNHEY, CDR2 SVGAGI. The CDR3 has 11 residues. Between the trimmed V and J ends, which lost 8 bases and 4 bases, there was a span of 8 bases. CDR3 protein: CASGQFYGYTF. For the CDR3, the DNA is TGTGCCAGCGGTCAGTTCTATGGCTACACCTTC.

This chain connects TRBV25-1 to TRBJ2-1, with 8 bases fitting TRBD2. CDR1 is MGHDK and CDR2 is SYGVNS in the germline V gene. The CDR3 length is 14 residues. J gave up 7 bases and V 4 bases, and 6 bases lay outside the gene matches. The CDR3 nucleotides read TGTGCCAGCAGTGGTCGGGGGGGCATTAATGAGCAGTTCTTC. It is translated as CASSGRGGINEQFF.

The gene calls are TRBV5-1 and TRBJ1-1, with D possibly matching TRBD1 (5 bases). The CDR3 is 13 amino acids. The germline V gene has CDR1 SGHRS and CDR2 YFSETQ. V was shortened by 4 bases and J by 5 bases, with 12 bases between the two germline ends. CDR3 sequence reads: CASSLDGGTEAFF. CDR3 nucleotide sequence: TGCGCCAGCAGCCTCGATGGGGGGACTGAAGCTTTCTTT.

The V call is TRBV10-3, the J call TRBJ2-7, with 7 bases matching TRBD2. The ends lost 0 bases at V and 6 bases at J; junction bases unmatched: 8. From germline, CDR1 is ENHRY and CDR2 SYGVKD. The CDR3 sequence is 15 residues long. DNA for the CDR3: TGTGCCATCAGTGAGTCGGTGGGAGGGATGGGCGAGCAGTACTTC. Protein sequence: CAISESVGGMGEQYF.

This chain uses TRBV7-9 with TRBJ1-1; D unresolved. Trimming removed 3 bases from V and 2 bases from J, with 13 bases in between. The germline CDR1 and CDR2 sequences are SEHNR and FQNEAQ (reference sequence). The CDR3 runs to 15 residues. This CDR3 is CASSFTLTTNTEAFF. The CDR3 DNA reads as TGTGCCAGCAGCTTCACGCTGACAACCAACACTGAAGCTTTCTTT.

This CDR3 is CASSKERGIRTEAFF. DNA for the CDR3: TGTGCCAGCAGCAAAGAAAGGGGTATCAGGACTGAAGCTTTCTTT. V is TRBV21-1 and J is TRBJ1-1; TRBD1 reflects the table's D call only, with no check against the DNA. TRBV21-1 is a documented pseudogene. There are 15 residues in the CDR3.

V is TRBV6-5 and J is TRBJ2-1; TRBD1 matches at 9 bases. CDR3 length: 15 residues. The germline V gene has CDR1 MNHEY and CDR2 SVGAGI. The trim removed 4 bases at V and 6 bases at J, leaving 7 bases unmatched. The CDR3 DNA is TGTGCCAGCAGTTTGGGGGACAGGGAAGGCAATGAGCAGTTCTTC. Protein product: CASSLGDREGNEQFF.

The chain couples TRBV7-9 to TRBJ2-1, with TRBD1 matching 7 bases. Losses at the gene ends were 4 bases for V and 8 bases for J; bases not matched to a gene: 14. The CDR3 loop spans 16 amino acids. The V gene's germline CDR1 is SEHNR and CDR2 FQNEAQ (reference sequence). CDR3: CASSYRQGPVVDEQFF. CDR3 sequence (DNA): TGTGCCAGCAGCTACCGACAGGGCCCCGTGGTGGATGAGCAGTTCTTC.

The chain has TRBV29-1 and TRBJ1-2; possibly TRBD1 for D (5 bases). The germline V gene has CDR1 SQVTM and CDR2 ANQGSEA. V gave up 1 base and J gave up 4 bases, with 13 bases separating them. The CDR3 is 14 residues long. The chain's CDR3 is CSVEVAAGGYGYTF. CDR3 coding DNA: TGCAGCGTTGAAGTTGCGGCGGGGGGCTATGGCTACACCTTC.

The gene calls are TRBV4-1 and TRBJ1-6, with 8 bases matching TRBD1. The germline gives CDR1 MGHRA, CDR2 YSYEKL. The CDR3 sequence is 15 residues long. V lost 0 bases and J lost 6; bases outside the gene matches: 1. CDR3 bases: TGCGCCAGCAGCCAAGAGGGACAGGCTAATTCACCCCTCCACTTT. It yields the protein CASSQEGQANSPLHF.

The chain is built from TRBV5-5 and TRBJ1-4; no reliable D call. CDR1 and CDR2 (germline): SGHKS, YYEKEE (reference sequence). This CDR3 is built from 15 residues. Trimming removed 2 bases from V and 1 base from J, with 9 bases in between. CDR3 amino acids: CASSFRPGTNEKLFF. The CDR3 coding sequence is TGTGCCAGCAGCTTCCGACCAGGAACTAATGAAAAACTGTTTTTT.

This chain uses TRBV5-4 with TRBJ2-7; TRBD1 agrees at 8 bases. The V segment lost 2 bases and the J segment 5 bases; nucleotides outside the gene matches: 6. There are 14 residues in the CDR3. Germline V gene sequence: CDR1 SGHNT, CDR2 YYREEE (reference sequence). CDR3 coding DNA: TGTGCCAGCAGCTTCACAGGGGGTCGGGACGAGCAGTACTTC. It encodes CASSFTGGRDEQYF.

This chain joins TRBV7-9 and TRBJ2-5; TRBD2 matches 9 bases. The V and J ends lost 4 bases and 5 bases, in that order; junction bases with no gene match: 8. The CDR3 is 15 residues long. Germline V lookup: CDR1 SEHNR, CDR2 FQNEAQ (reference sequence). As DNA, the CDR3 is TGTGCCAGCAGCTCGGCGGGGGGGCGCCGGGAGACCCAGTACTTC. Protein product: CASSSAGGRRETQYF.

The chain recombines TRBV13 with TRBJ1-2, with 8 bases fitting TRBD1. The CDR3 contains 14 residues. Germline-derived CDR1 and CDR2 are PRHDT and FYEKMQ (reference sequence). The V and J ends lost 4 bases and 3 bases, in that order; junction bases with no gene match: 4. The CDR3 here is CASSSRGLDYGYTF. Written as DNA, the CDR3 is TGTGCCAGCAGCTCCAGGGGGCTTGACTATGGCTACACCTTC.

For the CDR3, the DNA is TGTGCCTGGAGTGTAAGGGGAACCTACGAGCAGTACTTC. Translating it yields CAWSVRGTYEQYF. The chain uses TRBV30 and TRBJ2-7, with a weak D call TRBD1 (5 bases). The CDR3 is 13 residues long. Deletions cut 0 bases from V and 2 bases from J, with 8 bases between. Germline lookup yields CDR1 GTSNPN and CDR2 SVGIG (reference sequence).

The CDR3 loop is CAWTLGQGGTDTQYF. The CDR3 DNA reads as TGTGCCTGGACCCTCGGACAGGGGGGGACAGATACGCAGTATTTT. The rearrangement joins TRBV30 to TRBJ2-3, with 10 bases identical to TRBD1. CDR3 length: 15 amino acids. The J segment lost 3 bases and the V segment lost 4 bases, leaving 7 bases of the junction unmatched. Germline-derived CDR1 and CDR2 are GTSNPN and SVGIG (reference sequence). Based on the CDR3 plus reference TRBV30 and TRBJ2-3, the full variable domain is SQTIHQWPATLVQPVGSPLSLECTVEGTSNPNLYWYRQAAGRGLQLLFYSVGIGQISSEVPQNLSASRPQDRQFILSSKKLLLSDSGFYLCAWTLGQGGTDTQYFGPGTRLTVL.

The chain employs TRBV2 and TRBJ1-1; 10 nucleotides agree with TRBD1. The germline gives CDR1 SNHLY, CDR2 FYNNEI. V trimming: 4 bases; J trimming: 0 bases; junction bases outside the gene matches: 5. The CDR3 has 16 amino acids. CDR3 amino acids: CASSGQGASVNTEAFF. The CDR3 region has the DNA TGTGCCAGCAGTGGACAGGGGGCCAGCGTGAACACTGAAGCTTTCTTT.

V and J are TRBV28 and TRBJ1-5; TRBD1 is a possible D gene (5 bases). The CDR3 consists of 18 residues. V lost 6 bases and J lost 0, with 21 bases in between. Germline V gene lookup returns CDR1 MDHEN and CDR2 SYDVKM. CDR3 protein: CASRTIPEQGHSNQPQHF. Here the CDR3 DNA reads TGTGCCAGCAGAACTATTCCCGAACAAGGACATAGCAATCAGCCCCAGCATTTT.

The chain links TRBV27 to TRBJ2-5, with TRBD1 matching 7 bases. The V segment lost 5 bases and the J segment 5 bases; nucleotides outside the gene matches: 11. The CDR3 sequence is 15 residues long. CDR1 and CDR2 (germline): MNHEY, SMNVEV (reference sequence). The CDR3 DNA is TGTGCCAGCAGTCAACACAGGGGTGGATTGGAGACCCAGTACTTC. It translates to CASSQHRGGLETQYF.

The V call is TRBV7-9, the J call TRBJ2-3; perhaps TRBD1 as D (6 bases). Trimming left V 5 bases short and J 6 bases short, with 15 bases between. The V gene's germline CDR1 is SEHNR and CDR2 FQNEAQ (reference sequence). CDR3 length equals 14 residues. The CDR3 protein is CASSIDRWEDTQYF. CDR3 bases: TGTGCCAGCAGCATCGACAGGTGGGAGGATACGCAGTATTTT. The full variable domain, with the rest looked up from reference TRBV7-9 and TRBJ2-3, is DTGVSQNPRHKITKRGQNVTFRCDPISEHNRLYWYRQTLGQGPEFLTYFQNEAQLEKSRLLSDRFSAERPKGSFSTLEIQRTEQGDSAMYLCASSIDRWEDTQYFGPGTRLTVL.

The J gene is TRBJ1-1, the V gene TRBV28; 8 bases are shared with TRBD1. The CDR3 spans 14 residues. Germline lookup yields CDR1 MDHEN and CDR2 SYDVKM. V lost 2 bases, J lost 13 bases, and 12 bases stayed unmatched. The CDR3 is CASSLLQGAVLGFF. The CDR3 DNA sequence: TGTGCCAGCAGTTTACTCCAGGGGGCAGTGTTAGGTTTCTTT.

V usage is TRBV2 and J usage is TRBJ2-3; 7 bases fit TRBD1. With V trimmed by 6 bases and J by 2 bases, 5 bases remained unmatched. In germline, CDR1 is SNHLY, CDR2 FYNNEI. The CDR3 runs 14 residues. The CDR3 DNA reads TGTGCCAGCAGCGCAGACAGGGCCACAGATACGCAGTATTTT. This sequence encodes CASSADRATDTQYF.